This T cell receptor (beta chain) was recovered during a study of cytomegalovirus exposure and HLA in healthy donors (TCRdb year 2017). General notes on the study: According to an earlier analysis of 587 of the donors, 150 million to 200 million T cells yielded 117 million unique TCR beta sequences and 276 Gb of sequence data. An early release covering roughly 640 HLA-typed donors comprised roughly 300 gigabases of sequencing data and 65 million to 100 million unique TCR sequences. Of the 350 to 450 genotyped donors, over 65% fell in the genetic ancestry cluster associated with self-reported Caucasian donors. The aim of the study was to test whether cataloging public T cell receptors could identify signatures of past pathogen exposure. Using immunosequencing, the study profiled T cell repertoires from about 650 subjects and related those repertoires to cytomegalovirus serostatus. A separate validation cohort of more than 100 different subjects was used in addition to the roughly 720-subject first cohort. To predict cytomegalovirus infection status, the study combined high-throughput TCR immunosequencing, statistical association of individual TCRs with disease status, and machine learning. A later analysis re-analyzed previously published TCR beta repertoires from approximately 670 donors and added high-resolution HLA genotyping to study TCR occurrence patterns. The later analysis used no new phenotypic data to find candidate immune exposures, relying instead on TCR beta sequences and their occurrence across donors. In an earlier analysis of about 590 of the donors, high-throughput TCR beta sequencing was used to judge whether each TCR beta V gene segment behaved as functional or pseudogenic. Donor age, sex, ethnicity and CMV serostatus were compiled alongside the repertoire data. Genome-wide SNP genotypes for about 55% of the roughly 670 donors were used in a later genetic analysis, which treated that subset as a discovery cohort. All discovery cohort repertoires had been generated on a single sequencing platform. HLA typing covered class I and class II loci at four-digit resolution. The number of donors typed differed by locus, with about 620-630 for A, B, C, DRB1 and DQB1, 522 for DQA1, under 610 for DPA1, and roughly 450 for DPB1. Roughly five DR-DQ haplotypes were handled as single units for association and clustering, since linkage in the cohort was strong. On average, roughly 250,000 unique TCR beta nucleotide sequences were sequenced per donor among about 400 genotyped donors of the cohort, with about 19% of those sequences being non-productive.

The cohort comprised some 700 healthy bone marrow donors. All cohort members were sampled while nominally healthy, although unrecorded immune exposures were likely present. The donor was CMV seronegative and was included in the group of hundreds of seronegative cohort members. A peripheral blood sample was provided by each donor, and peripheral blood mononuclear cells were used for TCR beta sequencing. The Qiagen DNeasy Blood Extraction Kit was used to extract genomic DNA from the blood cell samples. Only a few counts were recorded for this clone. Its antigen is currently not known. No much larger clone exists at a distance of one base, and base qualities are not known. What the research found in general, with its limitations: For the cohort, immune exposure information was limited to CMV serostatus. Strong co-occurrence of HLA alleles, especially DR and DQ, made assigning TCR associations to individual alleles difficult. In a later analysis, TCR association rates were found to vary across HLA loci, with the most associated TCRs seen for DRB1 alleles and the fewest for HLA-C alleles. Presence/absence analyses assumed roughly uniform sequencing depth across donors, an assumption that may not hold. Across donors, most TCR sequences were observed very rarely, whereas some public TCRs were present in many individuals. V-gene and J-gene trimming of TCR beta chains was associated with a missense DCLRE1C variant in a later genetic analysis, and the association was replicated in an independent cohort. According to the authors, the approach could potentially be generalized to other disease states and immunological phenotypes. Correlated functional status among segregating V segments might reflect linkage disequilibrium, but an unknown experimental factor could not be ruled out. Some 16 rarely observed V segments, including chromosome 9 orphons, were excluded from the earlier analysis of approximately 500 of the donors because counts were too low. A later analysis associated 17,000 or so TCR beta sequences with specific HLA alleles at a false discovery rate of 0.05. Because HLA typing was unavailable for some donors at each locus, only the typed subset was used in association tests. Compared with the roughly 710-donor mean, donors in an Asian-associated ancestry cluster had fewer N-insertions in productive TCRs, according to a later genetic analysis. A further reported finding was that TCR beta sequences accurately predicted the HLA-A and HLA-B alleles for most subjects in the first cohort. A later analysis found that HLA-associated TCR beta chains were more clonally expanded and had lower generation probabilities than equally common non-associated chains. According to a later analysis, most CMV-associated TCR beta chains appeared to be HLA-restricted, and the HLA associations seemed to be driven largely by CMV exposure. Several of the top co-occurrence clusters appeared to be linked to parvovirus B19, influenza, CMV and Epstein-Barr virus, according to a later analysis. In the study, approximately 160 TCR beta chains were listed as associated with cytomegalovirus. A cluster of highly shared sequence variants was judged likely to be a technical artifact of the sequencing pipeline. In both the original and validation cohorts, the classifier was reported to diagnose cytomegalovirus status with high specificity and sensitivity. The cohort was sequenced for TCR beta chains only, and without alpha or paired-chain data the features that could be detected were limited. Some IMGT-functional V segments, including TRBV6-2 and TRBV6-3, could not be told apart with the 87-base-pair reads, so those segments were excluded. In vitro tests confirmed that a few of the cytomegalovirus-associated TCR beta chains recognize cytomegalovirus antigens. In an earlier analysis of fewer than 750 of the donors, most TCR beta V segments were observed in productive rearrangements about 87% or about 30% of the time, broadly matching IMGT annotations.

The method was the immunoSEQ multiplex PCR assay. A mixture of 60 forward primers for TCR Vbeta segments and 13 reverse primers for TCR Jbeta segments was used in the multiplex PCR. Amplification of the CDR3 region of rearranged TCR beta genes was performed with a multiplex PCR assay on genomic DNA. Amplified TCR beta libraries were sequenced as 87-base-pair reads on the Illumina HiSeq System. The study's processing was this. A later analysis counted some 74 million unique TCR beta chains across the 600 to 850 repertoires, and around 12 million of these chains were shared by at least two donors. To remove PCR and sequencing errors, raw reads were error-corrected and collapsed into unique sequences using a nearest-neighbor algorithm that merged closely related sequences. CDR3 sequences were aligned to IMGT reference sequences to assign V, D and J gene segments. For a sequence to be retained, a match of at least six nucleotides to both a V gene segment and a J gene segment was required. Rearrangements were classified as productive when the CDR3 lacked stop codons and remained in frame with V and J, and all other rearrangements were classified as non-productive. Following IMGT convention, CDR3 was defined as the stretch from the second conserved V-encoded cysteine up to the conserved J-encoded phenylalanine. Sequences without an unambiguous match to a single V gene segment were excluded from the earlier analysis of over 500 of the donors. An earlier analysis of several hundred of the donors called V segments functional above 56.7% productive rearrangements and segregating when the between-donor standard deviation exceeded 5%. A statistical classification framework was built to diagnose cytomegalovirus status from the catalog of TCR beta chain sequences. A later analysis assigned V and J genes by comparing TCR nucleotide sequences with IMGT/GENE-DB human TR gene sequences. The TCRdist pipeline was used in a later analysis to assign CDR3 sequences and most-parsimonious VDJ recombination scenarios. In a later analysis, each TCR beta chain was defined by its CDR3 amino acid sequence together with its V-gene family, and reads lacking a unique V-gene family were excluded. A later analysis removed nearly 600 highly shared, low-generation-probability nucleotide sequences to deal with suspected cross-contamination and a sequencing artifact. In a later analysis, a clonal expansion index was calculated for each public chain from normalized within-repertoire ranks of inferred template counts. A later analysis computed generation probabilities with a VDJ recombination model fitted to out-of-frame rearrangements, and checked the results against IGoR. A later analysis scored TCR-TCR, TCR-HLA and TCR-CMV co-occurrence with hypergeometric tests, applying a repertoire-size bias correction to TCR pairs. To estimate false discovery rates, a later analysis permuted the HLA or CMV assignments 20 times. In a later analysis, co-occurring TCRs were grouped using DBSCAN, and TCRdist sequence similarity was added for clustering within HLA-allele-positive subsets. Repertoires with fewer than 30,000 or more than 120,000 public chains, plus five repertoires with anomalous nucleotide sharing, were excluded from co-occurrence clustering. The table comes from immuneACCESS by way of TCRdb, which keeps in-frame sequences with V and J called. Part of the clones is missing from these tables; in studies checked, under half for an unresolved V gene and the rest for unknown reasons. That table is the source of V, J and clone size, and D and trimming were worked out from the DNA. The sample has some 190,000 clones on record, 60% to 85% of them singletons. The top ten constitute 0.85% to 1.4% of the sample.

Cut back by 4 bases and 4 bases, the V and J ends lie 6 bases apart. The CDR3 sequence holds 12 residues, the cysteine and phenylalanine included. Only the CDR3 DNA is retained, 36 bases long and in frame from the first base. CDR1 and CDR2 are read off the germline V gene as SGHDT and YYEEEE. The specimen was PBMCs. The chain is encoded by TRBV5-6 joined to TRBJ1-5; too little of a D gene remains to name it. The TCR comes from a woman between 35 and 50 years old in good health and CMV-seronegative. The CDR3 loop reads CASSPRNQPQHF. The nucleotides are TGTGCCAGCAGCCCCAGAAATCAGCCCCAGCATTTT.